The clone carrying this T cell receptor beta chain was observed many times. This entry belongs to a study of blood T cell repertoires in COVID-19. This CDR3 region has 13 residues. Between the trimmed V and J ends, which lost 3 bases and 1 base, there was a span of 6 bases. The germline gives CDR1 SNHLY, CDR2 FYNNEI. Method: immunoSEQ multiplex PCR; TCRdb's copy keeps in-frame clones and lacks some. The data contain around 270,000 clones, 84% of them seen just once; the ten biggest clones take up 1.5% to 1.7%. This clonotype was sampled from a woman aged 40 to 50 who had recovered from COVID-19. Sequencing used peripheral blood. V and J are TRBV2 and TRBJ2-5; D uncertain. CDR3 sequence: CASSDLSQETQYF. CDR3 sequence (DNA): TGTGCCAGCAGTGATCTCAGCCAAGAGACCCAGTACTTC.